This TCR beta chain comes out of a study of blood T cell repertoires in COVID-19. This CDR3 spans 14 amino acids. Trimming took 5 bases from V and 8 from J; bases not matched to a gene: 11. From germline, CDR1 is MNHEY and CDR2 SVGEGT. In the source study's methods: Amplification with reference gene primers provided the estimates of nucleated cell counts. Libraries were prepared by immunoSEQ multiplex PCR; TCRdb keeps only in-frame clonotypes and omits some of them. That table supplies the V and J calls and clone size; D and trimming were determined from the DNA. The repertoire has fewer than 150,000 clones, roughly four fifths of them found once; the top ten carry 18%.

The sequence was obtained from a man under 40 who had recovered from COVID-19. Sequencing was performed on PBMCs or T cells enriched from blood (not recorded which). J is TRBJ1-2 and V is TRBV6-2 or TRBV6-3, with 7 nucleotides matching TRBD1. Here the CDR3 reads CASSPYSTGTGYTF. CDR3 nucleotide sequence: TGTGCCAGCAGTCCATACTCGACAGGGACCGGCTACACCTTC.